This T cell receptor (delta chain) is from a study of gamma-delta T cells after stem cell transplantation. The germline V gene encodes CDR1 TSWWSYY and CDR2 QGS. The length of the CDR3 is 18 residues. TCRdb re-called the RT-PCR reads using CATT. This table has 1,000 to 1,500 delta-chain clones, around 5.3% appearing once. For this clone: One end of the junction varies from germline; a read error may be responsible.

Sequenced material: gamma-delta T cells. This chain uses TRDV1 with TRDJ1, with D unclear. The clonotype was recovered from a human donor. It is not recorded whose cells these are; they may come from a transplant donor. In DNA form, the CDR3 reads TGTGCTCTTGGGGAACTAGCCTCACCCACCCTTTACACCGATAAACCCATCTTT. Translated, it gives CALGELASPTLYTDKPIF.